These T cell receptor beta chains were read from a single sample in a study of cytomegalovirus exposure and HLA in healthy donors. Assay: immunoSEQ multiplex PCR; the TCRdb copy retains only in-frame clones and omits some. The data show over 150,000 clones, roughly 80% seen once. Sequencing was done on a sample of PBMCs. All receptors come from a man aged 50-60 years in good health and CMV-seropositive. Both conserved end residues are part of each CDR3. D genes are given only for firm matches. Clone size is stated in some rows and not others, as once, few, many or a class when expanded.

>TRBV7-9|-|-|TRBJ1-2
TGTGCCAGCAGCCCGGACAGTTATAACTATGGCTACACCTTC
CASSPDSYNYGYTF
>TRBV15|once|-|TRBJ1-5
TGTGCCACCAGCAGAGGCCCCCCTATACGTCAGCCCCAGCATTTT
CATSRGPPIRQPQHF
>TRBV5-6|-|-|TRBJ1-4
TGTGCCAGCAGCTTGGGGGTAAGGGGCCGCCTTGAAAAACTGTTTTTT
CASSLGVRGRLEKLFF
>TRBV27|-|TRBD2|TRBJ2-7
TGTGCCAGCAGTTTAAGGGTTGCGGCTAGCGGGGGGTACGAGCAGTACTTC
CASSLRVAASGGYEQYF
>TRBV7-9|-|-|TRBJ1-2
TGTGCCAGCTCGCAGGGTGGGGATAACTATGGCTACACCTTC
CASSQGGDNYGYTF
>TRBV7-7|-|TRBD2|TRBJ2-1
TGTGCCAGCAGCTTAGGGTCGGGGGGGCTCTACAATGAGCAGTTCTTC
CASSLGSGGLYNEQFF
>TRBV19|-|-|TRBJ1-4
TGTGCCAGTAGGTGGGGCAGCCCGAATGAAAAACTGTTTTTT
CASRWGSPNEKLFF
>TRBV6-1|once|TRBD1|TRBJ1-1
TGTGCCAGCAGTGAAAGTGGGACAGGTAACACTGAAGCTTTCTTT
CASSESGTGNTEAFF
>TRBV9|once|TRBD2|TRBJ2-3
TGTGCCAGCAGCCGCCGATTAGCGGGGGGCCTTACCGCTGGAGATACGCAGTATTTT
CASSRRLAGGLTAGDTQYF
>TRBV10-2|-|TRBD1|TRBJ1-4
TGCGCCACTTCGTTGGTCAGGGGGCAAGAAGCGTTAAAACTGTTTTTT
CATSLVRGQEALKLFF
>TRBV5-4|few|-|TRBJ2-3
TGTGCCAGCAGCCGCTACGGCACAGATACGCAGTATTTT
CASSRYGTDTQYF
>TRBV7-6|-|-|TRBJ1-2
TGTGCCAGCAGCTTAGGGGCAGGGAATGGCTACACCTTC
CASSLGAGNGYTF
>TRBV5-1|-|-|TRBJ2-7
TGCGCCAGCAGCTTGGTTGGCCAGTCCTACGAGCAGTACTTC
CASSLVGQSYEQYF
>TRBV7-8|-|TRBD1|TRBJ2-7
TGTGCCAGCAGCTTGAGGGGACAGGGACACGAGCAGTACTTC
CASSLRGQGHEQYF
>TRBV4-1|-|TRBD1|TRBJ1-1
TGCGCCAGCAGCCCCCCTTCCGGGACAGGGGTGAGGACTGAAGCTTTCTTT
CASSPPSGTGVRTEAFF
>TRBV19|-|-|TRBJ1-5
TGTGCCAGTAGTAAGAACGACAGGAAAACGTATAGCAATCAGCCCCAGCATTTT
CASSKNDRKTYSNQPQHF
>TRBV4-3|-|TRBD2|TRBJ2-3
TGCGCCAGCAGCCAAGATCTTACGGGGGGTATCACAGATACGCAGTATTTT
CASSQDLTGGITDTQYF
>TRBV6-5|-|-|TRBJ1-1
TGTGCCAGCAGTTTCACCCATTATCCCGGACACTTAGAAGCTTTCTTT
CASSFTHYPGHLEAFF
>TRBV5-4|-|TRBD2|TRBJ2-1
TGTGCCAGCAGCTTAGCGGGGGGCCGCGACAATGAGCAGTTCTTC
CASSLAGGRDNEQFF
>TRBV6-5|-|TRBD1|TRBJ1-6
TGTGCCAGCAGTTGGGACAGGGGGAATTCACCCCTCCACTTT
CASSWDRGNSPLHF
>TRBV6-1|once|-|TRBJ2-7
TGTGCCAGCAGTGTATTCCGAGCCTACGAGCAGTACTTC
CASSVFRAYEQYF
>TRBV27|-|-|TRBJ2-3
TGTGCCAGCAGTTTACCGGCGGCCACAGATACGCAGTATTTT
CASSLPAATDTQYF
>TRBV18|-|-|TRBJ1-1
TGTGCCAGCTCACTCCAAACAAGGAACACTGAAGCTTTCTTT
CASSLQTRNTEAFF
>TRBV7-2|once|TRBD2|TRBJ2-7
TGTGCCAGCAGCCAAGGACTAGCGGGGGCCTTCTACGAGCAGTACTTC
CASSQGLAGAFYEQYF
>TRBV6-1|-|-|TRBJ2-7
TGTGCCAGCAGTGAAAACAGGGACTCCTACGAGCAGTACTTC
CASSENRDSYEQYF
>TRBV25-1|-|-|TRBJ2-3
TGTGCCAGCAGTGGAACTAGTCTCGCGCAGTATTTT
CASSGTSLAQYF
>TRBV9|-|-|TRBJ2-7
TGTGCCAGCAGCGTAGGGGGCGATACCTACGAGCAGTACTTC
CASSVGGDTYEQYF
>TRBV5-1|-|TRBD1|TRBJ2-1
TGCGCCAGCAACGGACAGGGGTCCTACAATGAGCAGTTCTTC
CASNGQGSYNEQFF
>TRBV11-3|-|TRBD2|TRBJ2-1
TGTGCCAGCAGCTTAAGCGGGACCGACTACAATGAGCAGTTCTTC
CASSLSGTDYNEQFF
>TRBV5-6|once|TRBD2|TRBJ2-5
TGTGCCAGCAGTCAGTGGCGGGGGGTCGGGGAGACCCAGTACTTC
CASSQWRGVGETQYF
>TRBV27|-|TRBD1|TRBJ1-4
TGTGCCAGCAGTTTCGGCAGGGGGCGTCATGAAAAACTGTTTTTT
CASSFGRGRHEKLFF
>TRBV6-5|-|-|TRBJ1-1
TGTGCCAGCAGTAGGACGGACATGAACACTGAAGCTTTCTTT
CASSRTDMNTEAFF
>TRBV4-1|-|TRBD1|TRBJ2-5
TGCGCCAGCAGCCAGAGCGGGACAGGGAGAGGAGAGACCCAGTACTTC
CASSQSGTGRGETQYF
>TRBV11-2|-|-|TRBJ1-4
TGTGCCAGCAGCTTAGAGATTTTGGGGGGAAAACTGTTTTTT
CASSLEILGGKLFF
>TRBV2|-|-|TRBJ2-7
TGTGCCAGCAACGCGGACAGAGATTACGAGCAGTACTTC
CASNADRDYEQYF
>TRBV5-1|-|-|TRBJ2-3
TGCGCCAGCAATATTGGAGTGAGGGGCACAGATACGCAGTATTTT
CASNIGVRGTDTQYF
>TRBV10-2|once|-|TRBJ2-7
TGCGCCAGCACTAAATCTCTCGAGAGGGGGGGAAACTACGAGCAGTACTTC
CASTKSLERGGNYEQYF
>TRBV5-4|-|TRBD1|TRBJ1-1
TGTGCCAGCAGCTCACCCCGGGACAGGGGACCTGAAGCTTTCTTT
CASSSPRDRGPEAFF
>TRBV7-9|-|-|TRBJ1-6
TGTGCCAGCAGCTTAGGCCCGGACAGCTTTAATTCACCCCTCCACTTT
CASSLGPDSFNSPLHF
>TRBV11-2|-|-|TRBJ1-1
TGTGCCAGCAGCTCCTCTCGGGGAACTGAAGCTTTCTTT
CASSSSRGTEAFF
>TRBV5-6|-|TRBD2|TRBJ2-2
TGTGCCAGCGGAGGTAGCGGGGGGGTATCGCACACCGGGGAGCTGTTTTTT
CASGGSGGVSHTGELFF
>TRBV4-3|-|TRBD1|TRBJ1-6
TGCGCCAGCAGCACGGAGGACAGGGCTAATTCACCCCTCCACTTT
CASSTEDRANSPLHF
>TRBV19|-|-|TRBJ1-6
TGTGCCAGTAGTATCGGCAGGGGCGGTTCACCCCTCCACTTT
CASSIGRGGSPLHF
>TRBV2|few|-|TRBJ1-5
TGTGCCAGCACTGGAGAAGGAGGTCAGCCCCAGCATTTT
CASTGEGGQPQHF
>TRBV6-5|-|TRBD1|TRBJ2-7
TGTGCCAGCCGTACCTATCAGACAGGGTTGGCCGAGCAGTACTTC
CASRTYQTGLAEQYF
>TRBV6-6|-|-|TRBJ1-2
TGTGCCAGCAGTTACGTGGGGGGGGCAGATGGCTACACCTTC
CASSYVGGADGYTF
>TRBV27|-|-|TRBJ1-5
TGTGCCAGCAGTTTATCAAGGCAGGGAACGCCCCAGCATTTT
CASSLSRQGTPQHF
>TRBV4-1|-|TRBD2|TRBJ2-1
TGCGCCAGCAGCAATAGCGGGGGGGCTACTTACAATGAGCAGTTCTTC
CASSNSGGATYNEQFF